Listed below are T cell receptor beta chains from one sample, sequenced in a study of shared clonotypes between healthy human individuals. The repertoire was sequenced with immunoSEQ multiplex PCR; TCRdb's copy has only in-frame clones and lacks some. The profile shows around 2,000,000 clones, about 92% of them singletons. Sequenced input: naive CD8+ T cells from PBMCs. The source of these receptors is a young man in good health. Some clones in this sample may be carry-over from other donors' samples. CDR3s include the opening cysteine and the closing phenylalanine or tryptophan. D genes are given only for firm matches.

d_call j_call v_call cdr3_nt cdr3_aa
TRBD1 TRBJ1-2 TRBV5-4 TGTGCCAGCAGCTACGAGGGACAGGGACGGTATGGCTACACCTTC CASSYEGQGRYGYTF
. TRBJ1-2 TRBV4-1 TGCGCCAGCAGCCAAGGCGCCGGGGCGGGTGGCTACACCTTC CASSQGAGAGGYTF
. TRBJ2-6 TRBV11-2 TGTGCCAGCGGAAGGACAGCCCTGATCTCTGGGGCCAACGTCCTGACTTTC CASGRTALISGANVLTF
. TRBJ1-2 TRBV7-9 TGTGCCAGCAGCTCTATAACAGGGATTTCTAACTATGGCTACACCTTC CASSSITGISNYGYTF
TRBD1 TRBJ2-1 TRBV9 TGTGCCAGCAGTTGGGGACAGAGCTACAATGAGCAGTTCTTC CASSWGQSYNEQFF
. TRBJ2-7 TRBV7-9 TGTGCCAGCAGCTTAGGAGGGGGTGAGCAGTACTTC CASSLGGGEQYF
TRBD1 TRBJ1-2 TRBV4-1 TGCGCCAGCAGCCAAACCGGGGCCGGACAGGGCCGACTCTATGGCTACACCTTC CASSQTGAGQGRLYGYTF
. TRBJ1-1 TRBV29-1 TGCAGCGTTCCTGAATGGGGTGACACTGAAGCTTTCTTT CSVPEWGDTEAFF
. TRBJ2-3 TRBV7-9 TGTGCCAGCAGGGCGGCGGCACCTAGCACAGATACGCAGTATTTT CASRAAAPSTDTQYF
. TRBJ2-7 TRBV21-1 TGTGCCAGCAGCAATCCCCACCGCGGTAGCGGGTACGAGCAGTACTTC CASSNPHRGSGYEQYF
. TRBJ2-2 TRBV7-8 TGTGCCAGCAGCGCCGAATTCCTTCAGGGGCTGGGTACCGGGGAGCTGTTTTTT CASSAEFLQGLGTGELFF
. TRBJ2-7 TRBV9 TGTGCCAGCAGCGTAGTTCCGGGAGTTCCCTACGAGCAGTACTTC CASSVVPGVPYEQYF
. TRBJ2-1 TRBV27 TGTGCCAGCAGTTTTTTTTTCCACGATGAGCAGTTCTTC CASSFFFHDEQFF
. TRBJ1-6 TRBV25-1 TGTGCCAGCAGTACTGGACCGAATAATTCACCCCTCCACTTT CASSTGPNNSPLHF
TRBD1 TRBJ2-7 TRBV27 TGTGCCAGCAGTTTTGTCGGGACAGGCCCGACCTACGAGCAGTACTTC CASSFVGTGPTYEQYF
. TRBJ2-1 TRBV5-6 TGTGCCAGCAGCTCCGCTTATTTCTTGGGCCCCTACAATGAGCAGTTCTTC CASSSAYFLGPYNEQFF
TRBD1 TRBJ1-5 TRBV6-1 TGTGCCAGCAGATCCGGGACAGGGAGCAATCAGCCCCAGCATTTT CASRSGTGSNQPQHF
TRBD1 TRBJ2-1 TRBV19 TGTGCCAGTAGTATAGTAGGGACAGGGTTGTACAATGAGCAGTTCTTC CASSIVGTGLYNEQFF
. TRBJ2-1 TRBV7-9 TGTGCCAGCAGCTTAATTCCCTTCTTACAGTTCTTC CASSLIPFLQFF
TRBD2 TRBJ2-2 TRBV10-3 TGTGCCATCAGTGCTCCTAGCGGGGGGACCGGGGAGCTGTTTTTT CAISAPSGGTGELFF
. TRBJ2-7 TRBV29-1 TGCAGCGTCCTAGGACTACAAAGCTCCTACGAGCAGTACTTC CSVLGLQSSYEQYF
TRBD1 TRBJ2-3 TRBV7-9 TGTGCCAGCAGCTTCGGGACAGGGGACACAGATACGCAGTATTTT CASSFGTGDTDTQYF
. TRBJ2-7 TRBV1 TGCACCAGCAGCCAAGCGCTCAGGGCGAGCGGAAACTACGAGCAGTACTTC CTSSQALRASGNYEQYF
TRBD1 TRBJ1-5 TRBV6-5 TGTGCCAGCAGTTCCCGAGGGGGCTTCGATCAGCCCCAGCATTTT CASSSRGGFDQPQHF
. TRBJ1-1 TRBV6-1 TGTGCCAGCAGTGAAGACAGGATGAACACTGAAGCTTTCTTT CASSEDRMNTEAFF
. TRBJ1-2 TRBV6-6 TGTGCCAGCAGTTACCCGGGGGGGAATGGCTACACCTTC CASSYPGGNGYTF
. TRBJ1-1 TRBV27 TGTGCCAGCAGCCGTCTACAGGTCACTGAAGCTTTCTTT CASSRLQVTEAFF
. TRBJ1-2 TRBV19 TGTGCCAGTAGTGCTCCGGCAGACTACACCTTC CASSAPADYTF
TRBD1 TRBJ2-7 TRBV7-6 TGTGCCAGCAGCCTGAGGGGGCGGGACGAGCAGTACTTC CASSLRGRDEQYF
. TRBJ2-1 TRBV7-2 TGTGCCAGCAGCTTAGCGCGTAACAATGAGCAGTTCTTC CASSLARNNEQFF
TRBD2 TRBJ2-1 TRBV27 TGTGCCAGCAGACCCCGCTCGCGGGAGTACAATGAGCAGTTCTTC CASRPRSREYNEQFF
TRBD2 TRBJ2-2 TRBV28 TGTGCCAGCAGTCTCGGACTAGCGGGAGGGCCCGTCACCGGGGAGCTGTTTTTT CASSLGLAGGPVTGELFF
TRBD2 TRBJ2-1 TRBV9 TGTGCCAGCAGCGTCCTGACTAGCGGGAGTAGCGATGAGCAGTTCTTC CASSVLTSGSSDEQFF
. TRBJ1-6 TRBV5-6 TGTGCCAGCAGCCTTGCAGACCGTCTCCTCCACTTT CASSLADRLLHF
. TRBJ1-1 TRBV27 TGTGCCAGCAGTCCACGGCGGGGGATGGACACTGAAGCTTTCTTT CASSPRRGMDTEAFF
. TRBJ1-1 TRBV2 TGTGCCAGCATCCAGGACCCGCCTCCCAACACTGAAGCTTTCTTT CASIQDPPPNTEAFF
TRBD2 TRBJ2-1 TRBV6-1 TGTGCCAGCAGTGAAGGGACTAGAGGGCACCTCTCCTACAATGAGCAGTTCTTC CASSEGTRGHLSYNEQFF
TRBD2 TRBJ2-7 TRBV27 TGTGCCAGCAGTTCCGAAGCGGGAGTTTCCTACGAGCAGTACTTC CASSSEAGVSYEQYF